These 16 T cell receptor beta chains were all obtained from the same sample, sequenced in a study of blood T cells in healthy people across ages. A second roughly 6 to 11 cycle PCR used barcoded and J-beta primers. MiXCR, applied by TCRdb to the 5' RACE reads, yields one record per CDR3 protein. The table lists 550,000 to 600,000 distinct CDR3 sequences, 45% to 55% of them singletons. The material sequenced was blood. The receptors shown here come from a man older than 75 in good health.

This clonotype was counted once. The chain recombines TRBV6-1 with TRBJ2-4, with 9 bases that match TRBD1. The DNA matches TRBJ2-7 better at its end, which makes the J call doubtful. The CDR3 is made up of 14 amino acids. Germline CDR1 MNHNS, CDR2 SASEGT. CDR3 coding DNA: TGTGCCAGCAGCGCCGCGGGACAGGGATACGAGCAGTACTTC. This encodes CASSAAGQGYEQYF.

This clonotype was detected only a few times. The chain employs TRBV28 and TRBJ2-3; D uncertain. The germline gives CDR1 MDHEN, CDR2 SYDVKM. The V gene lost 6 bases and the J gene lost 2 bases, with 9 bases spanning the gap. CDR3 length: 13 residues. The CDR3 region has the DNA TGTGCCAGCAGCTTAGATGCCACAGATACGCAGTATTTT. It encodes CASSLDATDTQYF. Full variable domain (rest looked up from reference TRBV28 and TRBJ2-3): DVKVTQSSRYLVKRTGEKVFLECVQDMDHENMFWYRQDPGLGLRLIYFSYDVKMKEKGDIPEGYSVSREKKERFSLILESASTNQTSMYLCASSLDATDTQYFGPGTRLTVL.

The chain combines TRBV20-1 with TRBJ2-7, with 11 bases that match TRBD1. The CDR3 extends over 15 amino acids. Germline V gene data show CDR1 as DFQATT and CDR2 as SNEGSKA (reference sequence). The V and J ends lost 5 bases and 1 base, in that order; junction bases with no gene match: 7. CDR3 sequence reads: CSAPRTGGSSYEQYF. The CDR3 region has the DNA TGCAGTGCTCCCCGGACAGGGGGCAGTTCCTACGAGCAGTACTTC.

J is TRBJ2-2 and V is TRBV29-1; 9 bases fit TRBD1. Germline loops: CDR1 SQVTM, CDR2 ANQGSEA. Trimming removed 1 base from V and 3 bases from J; junction bases left unmatched: 0. CDR3 length: 14 residues. The CDR3 spells CSVEGQGDTGELFF. The CDR3 DNA reads TGCAGCGTTGAAGGACAGGGGGACACCGGGGAGCTGTTTTTT.

In this sample, this clonotype turned up many times. The chain couples TRBV7-2 to TRBJ2-5; D gene unclear. The V end was cut by 5 bases, the J end by 2 bases, with 9 bases between. CDR3 length equals 13 residues. Germline CDR1 and CDR2: SGHTA and FQGNSA. The CDR3 spells CASSPRRQETQYF. As DNA, the CDR3 is TGTGCCAGCAGCCCCCGCAGACAAGAGACCCAGTACTTC.

In its sample, this clonotype was seen a few times. This chain joins TRBV6-5 and TRBJ2-7; TRBD1 aligns across 10 bases. The germline gives CDR1 MNHEY, CDR2 SVGAGI. The ends lost 6 bases at V and 4 bases at J; junction bases unmatched: 9. CDR3 size: 15 residues. Written as DNA, the CDR3 is TGTGCCAGCAGCCAGACAGGGGGCGGCTTTTACGAGCAGTACTTC. It codes for CASSQTGGGFYEQYF.

This CDR3 is CASSLTWQGSGEQYF. As DNA, the CDR3 is TGTGCCAGCAGCTTAACTTGGCAGGGTTCGGGGGAGCAGTACTTC. The chain joins TRBV7-3 to TRBJ2-7, with D perhaps matching TRBD1 or TRBD2 (5 bases each). The CDR3 length is 15 residues. V lost 0 bases and J lost 7, with 16 bases in between. From germline, CDR1 is SGHTA and CDR2 FQGTGA.

V and J are TRBV7-2 and TRBJ2-3, with TRBD2 matching over 7 bases. The germline gives CDR1 SGHTA, CDR2 FQGNSA. V was pared by 0 bases and J by 4 bases, with 13 bases of the junction left unmatched. There are 18 residues in the CDR3. The CDR3 DNA follows: TGTGCCAGCAGCTTAGCGCTATGGGGCGGGGGAGCCTCAGATACGCAGTATTTT. This encodes CASSLALWGGGASDTQYF.

Comment on this clonotype: Possible read error: a much larger clone is one base away. The rearrangement joins TRBV2 to TRBJ2-5; D not certain. The CDR3 consists of 10 residues. Germline CDR1 and CDR2: SNHLY and FYNNEI. V lost 5 bases to trimming and J lost 5 bases, with 3 bases between them. The CDR3 sequence: CASSMETQYF. CDR3 in DNA: TGTGCCAGCAGTATGGAGACCCAGTACTTC.

The chain links TRBV12-3 or TRBV12-4 to TRBJ2-7, with D unclear. With 5 bases removed from V and 3 bases from J, the gap between germline ends came to 8 bases. The CDR3 has 12 amino acids. The CDR3 protein is CASSETSYEQYF. The CDR3 DNA reads as TGTGCCAGCAGTGAGACCAGCTACGAGCAGTACTTC.

The chain employs TRBV20-1 and TRBJ2-7; D is undetermined. This CDR3 comprises 15 residues. Trimming pared 0 bases from V and 2 bases from J, leaving 14 bases between. The V gene's germline CDR1 is DFQATT and CDR2 SNEGSKA (reference sequence). The CDR3 is CSARDRVGLPYEQYF. The CDR3, as DNA: TGCAGTGCTAGAGATCGAGTGGGGTTACCCTACGAGCAGTACTTC.

The V call is TRBV29-1, the J call TRBJ1-2; weak D call: TRBD1 (5 bases). The CDR3 length is 11 residues. Germline V gene sequence: CDR1 SQVTM, CDR2 ANQGSEA. V was shortened by 4 bases and J by 5 bases, with 8 bases between the two germline ends. The CDR3 protein is CSVGQQYGYTF. The CDR3 bases are TGCAGCGTTGGACAGCAGTATGGCTACACCTTC.

V and J are TRBV7-9 and TRBJ2-2; maybe TRBD2 (6 bases). The ends were cut back, 6 bases at V and 0 bases at J, with 20 bases in the middle. This CDR3 has 18 amino acids. Germline V gives CDR1 SEHNR, CDR2 FQNEAQ (reference sequence). This CDR3 reads CASSSERRAFPNTGELFF. CDR3 bases: TGTGCCAGCAGTTCCGAGCGGAGGGCCTTCCCGAACACCGGGGAGCTGTTTTTT.

V gene TRBV6-2 or TRBV6-3 combines with J gene TRBJ2-7; 8 nucleotides match TRBD1. The junction had 4 bases not matched to a gene; V was cut back by 5 bases and J by 10 bases. CDR1 is MNHEY and CDR2 is SVGEGT in the germline V gene. The CDR3 is 11 residues long. CDR3 nucleotides: TGTGCCAGCAGTAACGGACAGGGACAGTACTTC. It specifies CASSNGQGQYF.

This rearrangement joins TRBV7-9 to TRBJ2-3; D not resolved. This CDR3 region has 12 residues. Looked up from germline, CDR1 is SEHNR and CDR2 is FQNEAQ (reference sequence). With 8 bases removed from V and 6 bases from J, the gap between germline ends came to 12 bases. CDR3 sequence reads: CASLTLGDTQYF. As DNA, the CDR3 is TGTGCCAGCCTTACCCTGGGGGATACGCAGTATTTT. The variable domain in full, with the rest retrieved from reference TRBV7-9 and TRBJ2-3, is DTGVSQNPRHKITKRGQNVTFRCDPISEHNRLYWYRQTLGQGPEFLTYFQNEAQLEKSRLLSDRFSAERPKGSFSTLEIQRTEQGDSAMYLCASLTLGDTQYFGPGTRLTVL.

This sequence joins TRBV12-3 or TRBV12-4 and TRBJ1-1, with 9 nucleotides matching TRBD1. Germline trimming cut 4 bases from V and 11 bases from J; bases unmatched to any gene: 17. The CDR3 is 16 residues long. The DNA for the CDR3 is TGTGCCAGCAGTTCCCCAAGGGACAGGGTAGGTGAGATGGCTTTCTTT. This translates into CASSSPRDRVGEMAFF.